This T cell receptor beta chain was sequenced during a study of T cell responses to AZD1222 COVID-19 vaccine. V lost 5 bases, J lost 2 bases, and 12 bases lay in between. The CDR3 runs to 14 residues. Germline V gene sequence: CDR1 SEHNR, CDR2 FQNEAQ (reference sequence). Study-level points and caveats: Only a handful of individuals given AZD1222 were seropositive at baseline. Spike was spanned by vaccine-associated CD4 TCRs, which were dominant at 160-218 and 743-854. Females made up more of the donors, who were largely white British, and clonal diversity may have come out too low.

With respect to this clone: Its antigen remains unknown.

This table comes from immunoSEQ multiplex PCR, and its TCRdb copy is limited to in-frame clones, with some not included. The sample consists of some 150,000 clones, 85% to 90% of them appearing once. The sample in question was peripheral blood, obtained on day 0 of AZD1222 vaccination. This sequence joins TRBV7-9 and TRBJ2-5; D is perhaps TRBD1 (6 bases). The receptor was isolated from an adult in good health. CDR3 sequence reads: CASSPGTPQETQYF. The CDR3 DNA follows: TGTGCCAGCAGCCCTGGGACACCGCAAGAGACCCAGTACTTC.